A selection of T cell receptor beta chains follows, all from one sample in a study of beta chain features in type 1 diabetes. Measured with immunoSEQ multiplex PCR; TCRdb has only the in-frame clones, and not every one. Of 200,000 to 250,000 clones listed, about a tenth were seen once; the top ten hold less than 1.5%. Sequenced material: central memory CD4+ T cells from blood. The receptors here all came from a man between 18 and 29 years old in good health. Both conserved end residues are part of each CDR3. The D gene is left open where the match is weak. Some rows mark clone size as missing; the rest say once, few, many or name a class of expanded clone.

abundance	v_gene	d_gene	j_gene	CDR3nt	CDR3aa
few	TRBV4-2	TRBD2	TRBJ2-7	TGTGCCAGCAGCCAAGGGGGGACTAGCGGGAGATACGAGCAGTACTTC	CASSQGGTSGRYEQYF
many	TRBV11-2	NA	TRBJ1-2	TGTGCCAGCAGCTTCGGACAGAACTATGGCTACACCTTC	CASSFGQNYGYTF
NA	TRBV5-4	TRBD2	TRBJ2-1	TGTGCCAGCAGCCCGTATAGCGGGAGCACCTACAATGAGCAGTTCTTC	CASSPYSGSTYNEQFF
few	TRBV14	NA	TRBJ1-5	TGTGCCAGCAGCCAAGGAAGGGGTCAGCCCCAGCATTTT	CASSQGRGQPQHF
many	TRBV18	TRBD1	TRBJ1-5	TGTGCCAGCTCACTTCCGCGACAGGGACAGCCCCAGCATTTT	CASSLPRQGQPQHF
few	TRBV7-9	TRBD1	TRBJ1-5	TGTGCCAGCAGCCTTGCCGGGCGGACAGGGCAGCCCCAGCATTTT	CASSLAGRTGQPQHF
few	TRBV15	NA	TRBJ2-5	TGTGCCACCAGCAGAGATGTGGGTAGGGGAGAGACCCAGTACTTC	CATSRDVGRGETQYF
NA	TRBV28	NA	TRBJ2-6	TGTGCCAGCAGCCCACAGGGCTCTGGGGCCAACGTCCTGACTTTC	CASSPQGSGANVLTF
NA	TRBV7-2	NA	TRBJ1-1	TGTGCCAGCAGCGCCAGAGTGAACACTGAAGCTTTCTTT	CASSARVNTEAFF
NA	TRBV7-9	TRBD1	TRBJ2-7	TGTGCCAGCAGCACTCGACAGGGGGCTATGAACGAGCAGTACTTC	CASSTRQGAMNEQYF
NA	TRBV29-1	TRBD1	TRBJ2-1	TGCAGCGTTGAAGGGGTATCCGGGACAGGGCTGTTCTTC	CSVEGVSGTGLFF
few	TRBV29-1	NA	TRBJ2-3	TGCAGCGTGCCCCTGGACCTCACAGATACGCAGTATTTT	CSVPLDLTDTQYF
NA	TRBV5-1	NA	TRBJ2-5	TGCGCCAGCAGCTTGGCCGGTAACGGACCCGTCACGAAGACCCAGTACTTC	CASSLAGNGPVTKTQYF
few	TRBV4-3	NA	TRBJ1-2	TGCGCCAGCAGCCAAGATCGAGGGGACTATGGCTACACCTTC	CASSQDRGDYGYTF
many	TRBV30	NA	TRBJ2-1	TGTGCCGCCGCACTCAGGGGGGTTTACAATGAGCAGTTCTTC	CAAALRGVYNEQFF
many	TRBV5-1	TRBD1	TRBJ2-7	TGCGCCAGCAGCCCAGGGACAGGGACCTACGAGCAGTACTTC	CASSPGTGTYEQYF
many	TRBV4-1	NA	TRBJ1-2	TGCGCCAGCAGCCAAGATTCGGGCAGGGGTAAAGGCTACACCTTC	CASSQDSGRGKGYTF
NA	TRBV2	NA	TRBJ2-7	TGTGCCAGCAGTAGGCTAGTCTACGAGCAGTACTTC	CASSRLVYEQYF
NA	TRBV30	TRBD2	TRBJ2-3	TGTGCCTGGAGTCGGCCCGGCGGGAGGGCCGGAGATACGCAGTATTTT	CAWSRPGGRAGDTQYF
few	TRBV27	NA	TRBJ2-7	TGTGCCAGCAGTCCTCCCCTTAGGTACGAGCAGTACTTC	CASSPPLRYEQYF
few	TRBV25-1	NA	TRBJ2-7	TGTGCCAGCACACATGGACCAAATTCCTACGAGCAGTACTTC	CASTHGPNSYEQYF
many	TRBV11-2	NA	TRBJ1-2	TGTGCCAGCAGCTTAGAGAAATCTGGCTACACCTTC	CASSLEKSGYTF
NA	TRBV28	TRBD1	TRBJ2-7	TGTGCCAGCAGGGACAGGGACGGGGAGCAGTACTTC	CASRDRDGEQYF